This TCR beta chain was recorded in a study of blood T cell repertoires in COVID-19. Study-level background: Specimens from acute and convalescent COVID-19 originated in the United States, Italy and Spain. PBMCs, B-cell-depleted T cells, or T cells were the source of the cDNA or gDNA that made up the material.

Original data processing: From reference gene primer amplification, estimates of nucleated cell counts were derived. Profiled with immunoSEQ multiplex PCR; TCRdb holds only in-frame clones, not every one. V, J and clone size were drawn from that table, and D and trimming were deduced from the DNA. Among about 110,000 clones listed, roughly 84% were seen once. CDR3 length: 16 residues. Germline V gives CDR1 SGHAT, CDR2 FQNNGV. Between the trimmed V and J ends, which lost 6 bases and 1 base, there was a span of 17 bases. The chain is built from TRBV11-2 and TRBJ2-3; D possibly corresponds to TRBD2 (5 bases). The receptor was isolated from a human donor in a cohort sampled during active COVID-19. Sample: peripheral blood. The DNA for the CDR3 is TGTGCCAGCAGTGTACGAAAGCGGTCCGGCACAGATACGCAGTATTTT. It specifies CASSVRKRSGTDTQYF.